A single sample gave rise to the 24 T cell receptor beta chains below, sequenced in a study of early T cells in non-severe SARS-CoV-2 infection. TCRdb independently ran MiXCR on the 5' RACE reads; one entry per CDR3 protein. Among around 27,000 distinct CDR3 sequences listed, roughly 2.8% were seen once. Sequencing input: whole blood. These receptors all come from an adult who was a healthcare worker with PCR-confirmed SARS-CoV-2 infection or an uninfected control (not recorded which).

This clonotype was detected many times. The chain uses TRBV18 and TRBJ1-3; 7 bases agree with TRBD1. In germline, CDR1 is KGHSH, CDR2 LQKENI. CDR3 length: 16 residues. The ends lost 6 bases at V and 0 bases at J; junction bases unmatched: 8. CDR3 coding DNA: TGTGCCAGCTCTACCGGGACAGCTAGCTCTGGAAACACCATATATTTT. Translating it yields CASSTGTASSGNTIYF.

This clonotype was counted many times. The chain has TRBV4-2 and TRBJ2-1; 8 nucleotides line up with TRBD2. V was pared by 3 bases and J by 6 bases, with 4 bases of the junction left unmatched. Germline V lookup: CDR1 LGHNA, CDR2 YNFKEQ. This CDR3 region has 14 residues. CDR3 sequence reads: CASSHSSGRNEQFF. CDR3 sequence (DNA): TGTGCCAGCAGCCATTCTAGCGGGCGCAATGAGCAGTTCTTC.

This clonotype was observed many times. This rearrangement joins TRBV29-1 to TRBJ2-3; D is undetermined. V was pared by 2 bases and J by 6 bases, with 9 bases between. The CDR3 runs 12 residues. Germline CDR1 SQVTM, CDR2 ANQGSEA. DNA for the CDR3: TGCAGCGTTGAAAGTTTGTCCGATACGCAGTATTTT. This codes for CSVESLSDTQYF.

This clonotype was counted between two and nine times. The chain has TRBV29-1 and TRBJ1-2; TRBD1 matches at 7 bases. V lost 7 bases and J lost 5; bases outside the gene matches: 10. This CDR3 has 13 amino acids. Germline V gene lookup returns CDR1 SQVTM and CDR2 ANQGSEA. The CDR3 reads CSAADRVEYGYTF. The CDR3 nucleotides read TGCAGCGCCGCAGACAGGGTAGAATATGGCTACACCTTC.

At least ten counts were recorded for this clonotype. V usage is TRBV3-1 and J usage is TRBJ2-3; TRBD1 aligns across 10 bases. The CDR3 has 15 residues. The trim removed 5 bases at V and 1 base at J, leaving 3 bases unmatched. Germline CDR1 and CDR2: LGHDT and YNNKEL (reference sequence). CDR3 in DNA: TGTGCCAGCAGCTCGGGACAGGGGCGCACAGATACGCAGTATTTT. Translation: CASSSGQGRTDTQYF.

This clonotype was picked up many times. This rearrangement joins TRBV2 to TRBJ2-5, with TRBD2 matching over 8 bases. Trimming cost V 7 bases and J 5 bases; bases outside gene matches: 3. This CDR3 is built from 12 residues. Germline V gene lookup returns CDR1 SNHLY and CDR2 FYNNEI. The CDR3 DNA follows: TGTGCCAGCAATGCGGGGGGTGAGACCCAGTACTTC. Amino acids: CASNAGGETQYF.

This clonotype was counted many times. The chain joins TRBV5-1 to TRBJ2-1; 8 nucleotides match TRBD2. The germline CDR1 and CDR2 sequences are SGHRS and YFSETQ. The V segment lost 2 bases and the J segment 4 bases; nucleotides outside the gene matches: 8. This CDR3 comprises 16 residues. Here the CDR3 DNA reads TGCGCCAGCAGCTTTGGAGCGGGGGTTGGTTACAATGAGCAGTTCTTC. Translating gives CASSFGAGVGYNEQFF.

This clonotype is labeled medium-sized. V and J are TRBV28 and TRBJ2-1; 11 bases fit TRBD2. J was trimmed by 6 bases and V by 3 bases; bases with no gene match: 4. Germline CDR1 reads MDHEN; CDR2 reads SYDVKM. The CDR3 is 15 amino acids. Written as DNA, the CDR3 is TGTGCCAGCAGTTTCTTAGCGGGGGGGTTCAATGAGCAGTTCTTC. Translated: CASSFLAGGFNEQFF.

This clonotype was recorded at least ten times. The genes are TRBV11-3 and TRBJ2-1; 9 nucleotides match TRBD2. Trimming cost V 5 bases and J 4 bases; bases outside gene matches: 6. This CDR3 has 15 amino acids. Germline CDR1 and CDR2: SGHNT and YENEEA. CDR3 amino acids: CASSPGSGGYNEQFF. DNA for the CDR3: TGTGCCAGCAGCCCCGGTAGCGGGGGATACAATGAGCAGTTCTTC.

This clonotype was detected many times. The CDR3 region is CASSDSHGAGELFF. CDR3 nucleotides: TGTGCCAGCAGTGACTCTCATGGGGCCGGGGAGCTGTTTTTT. This chain joins TRBV6-4 and TRBJ2-2; D gene unclear. Trimming pared 0 bases from V and 6 bases from J, leaving 8 bases between. The CDR3 totals 14 residues. CDR1 MRHNA and CDR2 SNTAGT come from the germline V gene.

The sample holds many counts of this clonotype. The rearrangement links TRBV5-1 to TRBJ1-1; D perhaps matches TRBD1 (5 bases). CDR3 length: 14 amino acids. Looked up from germline, CDR1 is SGHRS and CDR2 is YFSETQ. Trimming removed 6 bases at V and 1 base at J, with 13 bases between. The CDR3 is CASNPIQENTEAFF. The CDR3 region has the DNA TGCGCCAGCAACCCAATACAGGAGAACACTGAAGCTTTCTTT.

This chain uses TRBV9 with TRBJ1-2, with 11 bases aligning to TRBD1. The CDR3 length is 15 residues. The germline gives CDR1 SGDLS, CDR2 YYNGEE. V shed 5 bases, J shed 3 bases, and the junction held 6 bases outside the gene matches. The CDR3 DNA reads as TGTGCCAGCAGTAGGACAGGGGGCCGTGACTATGGCTACACCTTC. Its protein is CASSRTGGRDYGYTF.

This clonotype has at least ten counts. The chain uses TRBV5-1 and TRBJ2-5, with TRBD1 matching over 8 bases. CDR1 is SGHRS, CDR2 YFSETQ, per germline. The CDR3 length is 13 residues. The trim removed 4 bases at V and 3 bases at J, leaving 2 bases unmatched. DNA of the CDR3: TGCGCCAGCAGCCAGGGGGCTAAAGAGACCCAGTACTTC. Translating gives CASSQGAKETQYF.

At least ten counts were recorded for this clonotype. The rearrangement links TRBV18 to TRBJ1-6; D unclear. The germline V gene has CDR1 KGHSH and CDR2 LQKENI. The V end was cut by 1 base, the J end by 3 bases, with 10 bases between. The CDR3 is 16 residues long. The CDR3 reads CASSPQNQDYNSPLHF. CDR3 nucleotide sequence: TGTGCCAGCTCACCACAGAATCAGGACTATAATTCACCCCTCCACTTT.

This clonotype was observed a few times. The rearrangement joins TRBV4-1 to TRBJ2-1; TRBD2 matches 9 bases. The ends lost 7 bases at V and 7 bases at J; junction bases unmatched: 11. This CDR3 has 15 amino acids. CDR1 and CDR2 from the germline V gene are MGHRA and YSYEKL. In DNA, the CDR3 is TGCGCCAGCACCGGCGGCGGGGGGGCTCGTAATGAGCAGTTCTTC. Translating gives CASTGGGGARNEQFF.

There are a few counts of this clonotype. The V gene is TRBV30, the J gene TRBJ1-2; no clear D. Germline V lookup: CDR1 GTSNPN, CDR2 SVGIG (reference sequence). Trimming removed 4 bases at V and 8 bases at J, with 17 bases between. This CDR3 spans 13 amino acids. The CDR3 sequence is CAWTDARVRGYTF. The DNA of the CDR3 is TGTGCCTGGACCGACGCGAGGGTGCGAGGCTACACCTTC.

This clonotype came up a few times. The V call is TRBV7-2, the J call TRBJ2-7; a weak D match, TRBD1 (5 bases). The CDR3 is made up of 13 amino acids. Trimming removed 0 bases from V and 4 bases from J, with 7 bases in between. CDR1 is SGHTA, CDR2 FQGNSA, per germline. The chain's CDR3 is CASSLAAGYEQYV. The CDR3 nucleotides read TGTGCCAGCAGCTTAGCGGCAGGGTACGAGCAGTACGTC.

There are many counts of this clonotype. This chain joins TRBV4-2 and TRBJ2-2; 10 bases are shared with TRBD2. Trimming removed 0 bases from V and 7 bases from J; junction bases left unmatched: 8. Looked up from germline, CDR1 is LGHNA and CDR2 is YNFKEQ. The CDR3 runs 17 residues. CDR3 protein: CASSQDRQRGGGGELFF. Written as DNA, the CDR3 is TGTGCCAGCAGCCAAGATCGCCAGCGGGGGGGCGGCGGGGAGCTGTTTTTT.

This clonotype has a count of ten or more. Here the CDR3 reads CASSRDRTYEQYV. In DNA, the CDR3 is TGTGCCAGCAGCCGGGACCGCACCTACGAGCAGTACGTC. The V and J genes are TRBV6-1 and TRBJ2-7; either TRBD1 or TRBD2 may fit D (5 bases each). Germline V gene data show CDR1 as MNHNS and CDR2 as SASEGT. The CDR3 is 13 residues long. V was cut by 6 bases and J by 2 bases, with 11 bases left in between.

This chain joins TRBV20-1 and TRBJ2-5, with 8 bases matching TRBD1. The CDR3 has 15 amino acids. Germline V gene data show CDR1 as DFQATT and CDR2 as SNEGSKA (reference sequence). The V segment lost 5 bases and the J segment 0 bases; nucleotides outside the gene matches: 8. This chain's CDR3 is CSAQDRDRYQETQYF. CDR3 bases: TGCAGTGCTCAAGACCGGGACAGGTACCAAGAGACCCAGTACTTC.

This clonotype was seen ten or more times. The chain combines TRBV2 with TRBJ2-5, with 8 bases identical to TRBD2. Germline CDR1 SNHLY, CDR2 FYNNEI. This CDR3 spans 15 amino acids. Unmatched junction bases numbered 8, after V lost 3 bases and J lost 5 bases. This CDR3 is CASSDSGGDTETQYF. For the CDR3, the DNA is TGTGCCAGCAGTGATTCGGGAGGGGATACGGAGACCCAGTACTTC.

The sample holds many counts of this clonotype. The rearrangement links TRBV19 to TRBJ1-4, with D uncertain. Trimming left V 3 bases short and J 7 bases short, with 12 bases between. The CDR3 has 14 residues. Germline CDR1 reads LNHDA; CDR2 reads SQIVND (reference sequence). The CDR3 region has the DNA TGTGCCAGTAGTATCCCCTTTGGAGCTGAAAAACTGTTTTTT. It specifies CASSIPFGAEKLFF.

This clonotype came up many times. The gene calls are TRBV20-1 and TRBJ1-3; TRBD1 agrees at 7 bases. CDR3 length: 15 residues. The ends lost 0 bases at V and 3 bases at J; junction bases unmatched: 5. The germline CDR1 and CDR2 sequences are DFQATT and SNEGSKA (reference sequence). CDR3 residues: CSARDPQGDGNTIYF. In nucleotides, the CDR3 is TGCAGTGCTAGAGATCCTCAGGGGGATGGAAACACCATATATTTT.

This clonotype was picked up many times. The rearrangement links TRBV28 to TRBJ1-2; the D is unclear. Germline V gene data show CDR1 as MDHEN and CDR2 as SYDVKM. The CDR3 sequence is 14 residues long. V was cut by 3 bases and J by 1 base, with 9 bases left in between. CDR3 nucleotides: TGTGCCAGCAGTTTCCTAGAGGGTAACTATGGCTACACCTTC. This sequence encodes CASSFLEGNYGYTF.